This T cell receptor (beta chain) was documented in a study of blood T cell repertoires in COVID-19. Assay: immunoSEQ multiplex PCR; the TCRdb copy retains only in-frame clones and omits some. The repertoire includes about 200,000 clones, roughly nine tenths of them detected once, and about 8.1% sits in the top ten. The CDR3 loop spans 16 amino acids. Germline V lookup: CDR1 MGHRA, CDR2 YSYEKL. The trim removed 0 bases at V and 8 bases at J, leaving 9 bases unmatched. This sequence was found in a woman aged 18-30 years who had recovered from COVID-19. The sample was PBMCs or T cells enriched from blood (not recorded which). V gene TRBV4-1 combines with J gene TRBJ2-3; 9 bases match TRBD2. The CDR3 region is CASSQDSGGPFGTQYF. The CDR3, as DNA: TGCGCCAGCAGCCAAGATAGCGGGGGACCTTTTGGTACGCAGTATTTT.